The 24 T cell receptor beta chains presented below share a single source sample, sequenced in a study of T cell responses to AZD1222 COVID-19 vaccine. Clones were sequenced by immunoSEQ multiplex PCR, and TCRdb holds only the in-frame ones, with some missing. The sample shows approximately 100,000 clones, approximately 87% of them seen only once. The specimen comprised peripheral blood, sampled on day 0 of AZD1222 vaccination. The receptors derive from an adult in good health.

This chain uses TRBV5-6 with TRBJ2-3, with TRBD1 identical over 8 bases. The CDR3 runs 14 residues. After removal of 4 bases from V and 4 bases from J, the junction contained 5 bases not matched to a gene. Per the germline V gene, CDR1 is SGHDT and CDR2 is YYEEEE. CDR3 nucleotides: TGTGCCAGCAGCACCCAGGGGGCAGCAGATACGCAGTATTTT. Protein sequence: CASSTQGAADTQYF.

The chain joins TRBV11-3 to TRBJ2-2; 7 bases align to TRBD2. Per germline, CDR1 SGHNT and CDR2 YENEEA. V dropped 3 bases and J dropped 2; count of bases not matched to a gene: 9. This CDR3 comprises 17 residues. The CDR3 DNA sequence: TGTGCCAGCAGCTTCCGGGCGGGGAGGGGAAACACCGGGGAGCTGTTTTTT. It specifies CASSFRAGRGNTGELFF.

V gene TRBV5-1 combines with J gene TRBJ1-1; perhaps TRBD1 as D (5 bases). V was shortened by 4 bases and J by 2 bases, with 18 bases between the two germline ends. The germline V gene encodes CDR1 SGHRS and CDR2 YFSETQ. This CDR3 spans 16 amino acids. The DNA for the CDR3 is TGCGCCAGCAGCGACCACCGCAGGGAACTCAACACTGAAGCTTTCTTT. The encoded protein is CASSDHRRELNTEAFF.

This chain joins TRBV2 and TRBJ2-4, with unresolved D. Per the germline V gene, CDR1 is SNHLY and CDR2 is FYNNEI. The CDR3 has 15 residues. Trimming shortened V by 2 bases and J by 0 bases, and 8 bases separated the two germline ends. The CDR3 protein is CASSEPALAKNIQYF. In DNA form, the CDR3 reads TGTGCCAGCAGTGAACCGGCTTTAGCCAAAAACATTCAGTACTTC.

The chain carries TRBV4-3 and TRBJ2-1; D might be TRBD2 (5 bases). The CDR3 extends over 15 amino acids. From germline, CDR1 is LGHNA and CDR2 YSLEER. V shed 0 bases and J shed 8 bases, with 14 bases lying between them. The DNA of the CDR3 is TGCGCCAGCAGCCAAGATCAGCGGCCCTCACATGAGCAGTTCTTC. Translation gives CASSQDQRPSHEQFF.

The J gene is TRBJ2-1, the V gene TRBV19; TRBD2 agrees at 8 bases. The CDR3 has 16 residues. V dropped 1 base and J dropped 4; count of bases not matched to a gene: 6. The germline CDR1 and CDR2 sequences are LNHDA and SQIVND (reference sequence). CDR3 coding DNA: TGTGCCAGTAGTATAGGCGCTAGCGGGTTATACAATGAGCAGTTCTTC. As protein: CASSIGASGLYNEQFF.

This clone came up once. The chain carries TRBV7-2 and TRBJ1-6; no clear D. V was clipped by 3 bases and J by 3 bases, with 6 bases between them. This CDR3 has 14 residues. Germline V gene sequence: CDR1 SGHTA, CDR2 FQGNSA. The CDR3 DNA reads as TGTGCCAGCAGCTTGGGAGGCTATAATTCACCCCTCCACTTT. Protein: CASSLGGYNSPLHF.

V gene TRBV12-5 combines with J gene TRBJ1-1; weak D call: TRBD1 (5 bases). Trimming cost V 4 bases and J 5 bases, with 17 bases left between them. The CDR3 length is 15 residues. CDR1 is LGHNT and CDR2 is FRNRAP in the germline V gene. The CDR3, as DNA: TGTGCTAGTGGTTCGCGCAAGGGGAGAGAGACTGAAGCTTTCTTT. Amino acid sequence: CASGSRKGRETEAFF.

The J gene is TRBJ2-2, the V gene TRBV4-2; 9 positions match TRBD1. The junction had 13 bases not matched to a gene; V was cut back by 2 bases and J by 6 bases. The V gene's germline CDR1 is LGHNA and CDR2 YNFKEQ. The CDR3 extends over 18 amino acids. CDR3 loop: CASSQQDRGPTFAGELFF. The CDR3 nucleotides read TGTGCCAGCAGCCAACAGGACAGGGGCCCCACCTTTGCCGGGGAGCTGTTTTTT.

The chain combines TRBV5-4 with TRBJ1-3, with D possibly being TRBD1 (5 bases). V lost 4 bases, J lost 0 bases, and 11 bases lay in between. Germline V gene sequence: CDR1 SGHNT, CDR2 YYREEE (reference sequence). The CDR3 is 15 residues long. The CDR3 spells CASSPRGGSGNTIYF. In DNA form, the CDR3 reads TGTGCCAGCAGCCCTCGGGGGGGCTCTGGAAACACCATATATTTT.

This chain joins TRBV29-1 and TRBJ2-1, with 9 bases that match TRBD1. Per germline, CDR1 SQVTM and CDR2 ANQGSEA. Trimming removed 8 bases from V and 11 bases from J; junction bases left unmatched: 16. The CDR3 runs to 14 residues. CDR3 sequence: CSFLIDRGMGKQFF. CDR3 nucleotide sequence: TGCAGCTTCCTCATTGACAGGGGGATGGGTAAGCAGTTCTTC.

The chain uses TRBV7-2 and TRBJ1-6, with 9 bases identical to TRBD1. This CDR3 is 19 amino acids long. The germline V gene encodes CDR1 SGHTA and CDR2 FQGNSA. Germline trimming cut 1 base from V and 4 bases from J; bases unmatched to any gene: 11. The CDR3 DNA is TGTGCCAGCAGCTTAGTGGATGTGATCGGACAGGGGTATAATTCACCCCTCCACTTT. Translated, it gives CASSLVDVIGQGYNSPLHF.

The chain is built from TRBV7-2 and TRBJ1-2, with D possibly TRBD1 on 5 matching bases. The CDR3 is 13 residues long. The germline V gene has CDR1 SGHTA and CDR2 FQGNSA. V gave up 1 base and J gave up 4 bases, with 7 bases separating them. The CDR3 loop reads CASSLEGVYGYTF. The CDR3 region has the DNA TGTGCCAGCAGCTTAGAAGGGGTCTATGGCTACACCTTC.

This chain joins TRBV6-6 and TRBJ2-3, with D perhaps assigned TRBD1 or TRBD2 (5 bases each). CDR3 length: 15 amino acids. V was clipped by 10 bases and J by 2 bases, with 19 bases between them. Germline CDR1 reads MNHNY; CDR2 reads SVGAGI (reference sequence). The CDR3 is CATRDGDLITDTQYF. DNA of the CDR3: TGTGCCACCAGGGACGGGGACCTCATCACAGATACGCAGTATTTT.

The V and J genes are TRBV2 and TRBJ1-5; 9 bases agree with TRBD1. CDR1 SNHLY and CDR2 FYNNEI come from the germline V gene. This CDR3 is 16 amino acids long. The ends lost 4 bases at V and 0 bases at J; junction bases unmatched: 4. CDR3 coding DNA: TGTGCCAGCAGTGGACAGGGGGTAACTAGCAATCAGCCCCAGCATTTT. Its protein product is CASSGQGVTSNQPQHF. The full variable domain, with the rest looked up from reference TRBV2 and TRBJ1-5, is EPEVTQTPSHQVTQMGQEVILRCVPISNHLYFYWYRQILGQKVEFLVSFYNNEISEKSEIFDDQFSVERPDGSNFTLKIRSTKLEDSAMYFCASSGQGVTSNQPQHFGDGTRLSIL.

The chain has TRBV24-1 and TRBJ2-1, with D perhaps TRBD2 (8 bases). CDR3 size: 19 residues. In germline, CDR1 is KGHDR, CDR2 SFDVKD. Trimming took off 3 bases at V and 3 bases at J, with 23 bases between the two ends. The CDR3 DNA follows: TGTGCCACCAGTGATCCGGGAGGGGGCGGTACTAGCCGCTACAATGAGCAGTTCTTC. This gives the protein CATSDPGGGGTSRYNEQFF.

This chain links TRBV28 with TRBJ1-5; D perhaps matches TRBD1 (5 bases). Germline V gives CDR1 MDHEN, CDR2 SYDVKM. This CDR3 is 15 amino acids long. Trimming cost V 6 bases and J 6 bases, with 18 bases left between them. CDR3 coding DNA: TGTGCCAGCAGGAACCAGGGAAGGCTTGTTCAGCCCCAGCATTTT. Translating gives CASRNQGRLVQPQHF.

This chain connects TRBV30 to TRBJ2-7; D is unresolved. The CDR3 is 11 amino acids. Germline V gene sequence: CDR1 GTSNPN, CDR2 SVGIG (reference sequence). The V end lost 1 base, the J end lost 3 bases, and 4 bases lay between the germline ends. For the CDR3, the DNA is TGTGCCTGGAGTGACAGCTACGAGCAGTACTTC. Translating it yields CAWSDSYEQYF.

The chain employs TRBV4-1 and TRBJ2-1; TRBD2 aligns across 10 bases. Germline CDR1 is MGHRA and CDR2 is YSYEKL. V lost 5 bases to trimming and J lost 1 base; unmatched junction nucleotides: 5. The CDR3 length is 16 residues. Here the CDR3 reads CASSAGLAVSYNEQFF. CDR3 in DNA: TGCGCCAGCAGCGCCGGACTAGCGGTATCCTACAATGAGCAGTTCTTC.

The gene calls are TRBV18 and TRBJ1-3; D may be TRBD1 (5 bases). Deletions cut 6 bases from V and 0 bases from J, with 12 bases between. Germline values: CDR1 KGHSH, CDR2 LQKENI. The CDR3 consists of 15 residues. CDR3 in DNA: TGTGCCAGCTCCACGGGACTGCGCTCTGGAAACACCATATATTTT. Its protein is CASSTGLRSGNTIYF.

This chain uses TRBV2 with TRBJ1-5; D may be TRBD1 (5 bases). Per the germline V gene, CDR1 is SNHLY and CDR2 is FYNNEI. The CDR3 has 13 amino acids. V was trimmed by 4 bases and J by 4 bases, leaving 8 bases between them. CDR3 loop: CASSGDLNQPQHF. In DNA, the CDR3 is TGTGCCAGCAGTGGGGACCTAAATCAGCCCCAGCATTTT.

V is TRBV28 and J is TRBJ2-1; possible D gene TRBD2, 6 bases. Between the trimmed V and J ends, which lost 3 bases and 5 bases, there was a span of 14 bases. The CDR3 runs 15 residues. Germline V gene sequence: CDR1 MDHEN, CDR2 SYDVKM. CDR3 bases: TGTGCCAGCAGTTTGTTGGGCGGGACCAACAATGAGCAGTTCTTC. It yields the protein CASSLLGGTNNEQFF.

The chain couples TRBV2 to TRBJ2-2, with D unresolved. The length of the CDR3 is 12 residues. V was clipped by 6 bases and J by 11 bases, with 13 bases between them. In germline, CDR1 is SNHLY, CDR2 FYNNEI. CDR3 region: CASRESWGELFF. The DNA of the CDR3 is TGTGCCAGCAGAGAATCGTGGGGTGAGCTGTTTTTT.

This chain uses TRBV5-1 with TRBJ2-7; no clear D gene. Trimming took 4 bases from V and 7 from J, leaving 18 bases between them. This CDR3 is 14 amino acids long. Germline lookup yields CDR1 SGHRS and CDR2 YFSETQ. CDR3 sequence reads: CASSSGTPPREQYF. CDR3 DNA: TGCGCCAGCAGCAGTGGAACCCCCCCTAGAGAGCAGTACTTC.